The sequence of this T cell receptor (beta chain) was determined in a study of blood T cell repertoires in COVID-19. Study information: T cells, B-cell-depleted T cells, or PBMCs supplied cDNA or gDNA.

Some clones are missing from TCRdb's copy, which holds only in-frame ones; the method was immunoSEQ multiplex PCR. The sample lists roughly 190,000 clones; about 93% were seen once. V lost 3 bases to trimming and J lost 2 bases, with 4 bases between them. CDR1 and CDR2 from the germline V gene are KGHSH and LQKENI. The CDR3 totals 12 residues. This chain connects TRBV18 to TRBJ2-5; no definite D call. The TCR was taken from a man aged 25-40 years with COVID-19, enrolled during active disease. Sequenced sample: peripheral blood. For the CDR3, the DNA is TGTGCCAGCTCACCCAATCAAGAGACCCAGTACTTC. This encodes CASSPNQETQYF.